The 15 T cell receptor beta chains below all came from one sample that was sequenced in a study of early T cells in non-severe SARS-CoV-2 infection. TCRdb re-called the 5' RACE reads through MiXCR, storing one row per CDR3 protein. The sample lists approximately 81,000 distinct CDR3 sequences; about an eighth were seen once. Sequenced sample: whole blood. Every receptor here comes from an adult who was a healthcare worker with PCR-confirmed SARS-CoV-2 infection or an uninfected control (not recorded which).

The chain couples TRBV19 to TRBJ1-5, with D uncertain. The length of the CDR3 is 13 residues. Looked up from germline, CDR1 is LNHDA and CDR2 is SQIVND (reference sequence). With 7 bases removed from V and 3 bases from J, the gap between germline ends came to 10 bases. CDR3 protein: CASNRGPNQPQHF. In DNA, the CDR3 is TGTGCCAGTAACCGCGGGCCCAATCAGCCCCAGCATTTT.

This clonotype was observed a handful of times. The chain employs TRBV11-2 and TRBJ2-5; 7 bases are shared with TRBD2. Germline V gives CDR1 SGHAT, CDR2 FQNNGV. This CDR3 spans 13 amino acids. The V gene end was trimmed by 3 bases and the J gene end by 3 bases; junction bases not matched to a gene: 1. The CDR3 DNA sequence: TGTGCCAGCAGCTTCACTAGCGAAGAGACCCAGTACTTC. Encoded protein: CASSFTSEETQYF.

The chain carries TRBV7-9 and TRBJ2-1, with D unresolved. Per germline, CDR1 SEHNR and CDR2 FQNEAQ (reference sequence). The ends were cut back, 5 bases at V and 0 bases at J, with 8 bases in the middle. The CDR3 totals 14 residues. The CDR3 DNA follows: TGTGCCAGCAGCCAAACGGTCTCCTACAATGAGCAGTTCTTC. Protein: CASSQTVSYNEQFF.

There are a few counts of this clonotype. The rearrangement joins TRBV6-1 to TRBJ1-2; 9 positions agree with TRBD1. J lost 2 bases, V lost 5 bases, and 9 bases had no gene match. The germline CDR1 and CDR2 sequences are MNHNS and SASEGT. CDR3 length equals 16 residues. The CDR3 region is CASSPQGALLNYGYTF. CDR3 DNA sequence: TGTGCCAGCAGTCCACAGGGGGCCCTATTAAACTATGGCTACACCTTC.

This clonotype appeared a few times. V gene TRBV6-5 combines with J gene TRBJ2-6, with D uncertain. V shed 8 bases and J shed 0 bases, with 5 bases lying between them. The germline gives CDR1 MNHEY, CDR2 SVGAGI. The CDR3 extends over 13 amino acids. The CDR3 loop reads CASQSSGANVLTF. CDR3 DNA: TGTGCCAGCCAGAGCTCTGGGGCCAACGTCCTGACTTTC.

In nucleotides, the CDR3 is TGTGCCAGCAGCCGCCGGGGGGGCATGAACACTGAAGCTTTCTTT. Amino acids: CASSRRGGMNTEAFF. V usage is TRBV14 and J usage is TRBJ1-1; a possible D gene is TRBD1 (6 bases). Trimming cost V 4 bases and J 0 bases, with 12 bases left between them. Germline CDR1 is SGHDN and CDR2 is FVKESK. The CDR3 totals 15 residues.

Ten or more counts support this clonotype. This chain joins TRBV29-1 and TRBJ1-5; tentative D call: TRBD1 (5 bases). Germline values: CDR1 SQVTM, CDR2 ANQGSEA. V was trimmed by 3 bases and J by 6 bases, leaving 12 bases between them. The CDR3 runs to 13 residues. CDR3 coding DNA: TGCAGCGTTGATACCGGGGCGGGTCAGCCCCAGCATTTT. It translates to CSVDTGAGQPQHF.

Many counts were recorded for this clonotype. The chain employs TRBV5-1 and TRBJ2-7; TRBD2 matches 12 bases. The CDR3 consists of 16 residues. The J segment lost 2 bases and the V segment lost 4 bases, leaving 7 bases of the junction unmatched. The germline V gene has CDR1 SGHRS and CDR2 YFSETQ. CDR3 in amino acids: CASSAGLAGHTYEQYF. The CDR3 nucleotides read TGCGCCAGCAGCGCGGGACTAGCGGGCCACACCTACGAGCAGTACTTC.

V and J are TRBV7-9 and TRBJ1-6, with TRBD1 as a possible D gene (5 bases). The CDR3 totals 15 residues. The germline CDR1 and CDR2 sequences are SEHNR and FQNEAQ (reference sequence). V was trimmed by 6 bases and J by 4 bases, leaving 13 bases between them. In nucleotides, the CDR3 is TGTGCCAGCAGGCCTGACAGCGTATATAATTCACCCCTCCACTTT. Protein: CASRPDSVYNSPLHF.

This clonotype was recorded at least ten times. The J gene is TRBJ2-1, the V gene TRBV7-8; D gene unclear. The germline V gene has CDR1 SGHVS and CDR2 FQNEAQ. V was clipped by 5 bases and J by 7 bases, with 9 bases between them. CDR3 length: 12 residues. The CDR3 DNA follows: TGTGCCAGCAGCAAGGGCCTGAATGAGCAGTTCTTC. Translated, it gives CASSKGLNEQFF.

This clonotype was found a few times. The chain couples TRBV11-2 to TRBJ2-4, with D tentatively TRBD1 or TRBD2 (5 bases each). The CDR3 has 14 residues. Germline V gene sequence: CDR1 SGHAT, CDR2 FQNNGV. The V gene lost 0 bases and the J gene lost 9 bases, with 12 bases spanning the gap. The CDR3 DNA reads as TGTGCCAGCAGCTTAGACGGTAGTGGGGGCATTCAGTACTTC. It specifies CASSLDGSGGIQYF.

The chain links TRBV28 to TRBJ2-7; D gene unclear. Trimming cost V 5 bases and J 4 bases, with 12 bases left between them. Per germline, CDR1 MDHEN and CDR2 SYDVKM. This CDR3 is built from 13 residues. The CDR3: CASSPRTEYEQYF. The CDR3 DNA follows: TGTGCCAGCAGTCCGAGGACCGAGTACGAGCAGTACTTC. Supplemented by reference TRBV28 and TRBJ2-7, the full variable domain reads DVKVTQSSRYLVKRTGEKVFLECVQDMDHENMFWYRQDPGLGLRLIYFSYDVKMKEKGDIPEGYSVSREKKERFSLILESASTNQTSMYLCASSPRTEYEQYFGPGTRLTVT.

This clonotype has ten or more counts. The chain couples TRBV2 to TRBJ1-5; no clear D gene. The CDR3 is 14 amino acids. In germline, CDR1 is SNHLY, CDR2 FYNNEI. The ends were cut back, 6 bases at V and 0 bases at J, with 9 bases in the middle. In nucleotides, the CDR3 is TGTGCCAGCAGCCCCGGGAGTAGCAATCAGCCCCAGCATTTT. As protein: CASSPGSSNQPQHF.

In this sample, this clonotype turned up a few times. The chain links TRBV18 to TRBJ1-1, with unresolved D. The CDR3 totals 14 residues. The V gene lost 3 bases and the J gene lost 3 bases, with 11 bases spanning the gap. Germline values: CDR1 KGHSH, CDR2 LQKENI. CDR3: CASSPRWDYTEAFF. CDR3 nucleotide sequence: TGTGCCAGCTCACCGCGTTGGGATTACACTGAAGCTTTCTTT. Drawing the rest from reference TRBV18 and TRBJ1-1, the complete variable domain is NAGVMQNPRHLVRRRGQEARLRCSPMKGHSHVYWYRQLPEEGLKFMVYLQKENIIDESGMPKERFSAEFPKEGPSILRIQQVVRGDSAAYFCASSPRWDYTEAFFGQGTRLTVV.

This clonotype was seen at least ten times. This chain links TRBV12-3 or TRBV12-4 with TRBJ2-7; 9 bases fit TRBD1. The CDR3 contains 15 residues. V gave up 6 bases and J gave up 4 bases; unmatched junction bases: 10. This chain's CDR3 is CASSRPGQGKYEQYF. CDR3 DNA sequence: TGTGCCAGCAGCCGTCCGGGACAGGGTAAATACGAGCAGTACTTC.